A selection of T cell receptor beta chains follows, all from one sample in a study of cytomegalovirus exposure and HLA in healthy donors. Clones were sequenced by immunoSEQ multiplex PCR, and TCRdb holds only the in-frame ones, with some missing. Among 75,000 to 80,000 clones listed, approximately 72% were seen once. What was sequenced was PBMCs. These receptors were taken from a woman in her thirties or forties in good health and CMV-seropositive. The CDR3 runs from the conserved cysteine through the conserved F or W. Each record gives: J gene, V gene, D gene, clone size, CDR3 protein, CDR3 DNA. D genes are given only for firm matches. Not all rows give a size; the values are once, few, many and, for expanded clones, a class.

J gene: TRBJ1-2; V gene: TRBV27; D gene: NA; clone size: NA; CDR3 protein: CASSFGHQYGYTF; CDR3 DNA: TGTGCCAGCAGTTTTGGACATCAATATGGCTACACCTTC
J gene: TRBJ2-5; V gene: TRBV30; D gene: TRBD1; clone size: few; CDR3 protein: CAWSVLGGLETQYF; CDR3 DNA: TGTGCCTGGAGTGTTTTAGGGGGCCTGGAGACCCAGTACTTC
J gene: TRBJ1-6; V gene: TRBV6-6; D gene: NA; clone size: NA; CDR3 protein: CASSITGMALHF; CDR3 DNA: TGTGCCAGCAGCATCACAGGGATGGCCCTCCACTTT
J gene: TRBJ2-2; V gene: TRBV19; D gene: NA; clone size: once; CDR3 protein: CASSIGFQGGELFF; CDR3 DNA: TGTGCCAGTAGTATAGGGTTCCAGGGCGGGGAGCTGTTTTTT
J gene: TRBJ2-7; V gene: TRBV7-9; D gene: TRBD1; clone size: medium-sized; CDR3 protein: CASSLAQGAIEQYF; CDR3 DNA: TGTGCCAGCAGCTTAGCCCAGGGGGCTATCGAGCAGTACTTC
J gene: TRBJ2-7; V gene: TRBV4-2; D gene: TRBD1; clone size: NA; CDR3 protein: CASSRDSRYEQYF; CDR3 DNA: TGTGCCAGCAGCCGGGACAGCCGCTACGAGCAGTACTTC
J gene: TRBJ2-1; V gene: TRBV7-2; D gene: TRBD2; clone size: NA; CDR3 protein: CASSPSGGSYNEQFF; CDR3 DNA: TGTGCCAGCAGTCCTAGCGGGGGCTCCTACAATGAGCAGTTCTTC
J gene: TRBJ2-1; V gene: TRBV11-2; D gene: TRBD2; clone size: NA; CDR3 protein: CASSFRLAGIYNEQFF; CDR3 DNA: TGTGCCAGCAGCTTCCGACTAGCGGGCATTTACAATGAGCAGTTCTTC
J gene: TRBJ1-6; V gene: TRBV9; D gene: TRBD1; clone size: NA; CDR3 protein: CASSGGQGGSPLHF; CDR3 DNA: TGTGCCAGCAGCGGCGGACAGGGCGGTTCACCCCTCCACTTT
J gene: TRBJ2-7; V gene: TRBV10-3; D gene: NA; clone size: NA; CDR3 protein: CAISDGAGVAYEQYF; CDR3 DNA: TGTGCCATCAGTGATGGGGCAGGGGTGGCCTACGAGCAGTACTTC
J gene: TRBJ1-5; V gene: TRBV4-1; D gene: NA; clone size: NA; CDR3 protein: CASSQDRSNQPQHF; CDR3 DNA: TGCGCCAGCAGCCAAGACCGTAGCAATCAGCCCCAGCATTTT
J gene: TRBJ1-3; V gene: TRBV7-2; D gene: NA; clone size: NA; CDR3 protein: CASSLPGVGGNTIYF; CDR3 DNA: TGTGCCAGCAGCTTACCAGGGGTTGGTGGAAACACCATATATTTT
J gene: TRBJ1-4; V gene: TRBV7-8; D gene: NA; clone size: NA; CDR3 protein: CASSLAGRDQGEKLFF; CDR3 DNA: TGTGCCAGCAGCTTAGCTGGCAGGGATCAGGGGGAAAAACTGTTTTTT
J gene: TRBJ1-2; V gene: TRBV5-1; D gene: NA; clone size: NA; CDR3 protein: CASSLDSYYGYTF; CDR3 DNA: TGCGCCAGCAGCTTGGACAGCTACTATGGCTACACCTTC
J gene: TRBJ2-5; V gene: TRBV7-9; D gene: NA; clone size: NA; CDR3 protein: CASSTDRDFQETQYF; CDR3 DNA: TGTGCCAGCAGCACCGACCGGGACTTTCAAGAGACCCAGTACTTC
J gene: TRBJ1-5; V gene: TRBV19; D gene: TRBD1; clone size: NA; CDR3 protein: CASRLDRGPNQPQHF; CDR3 DNA: TGTGCCAGTAGGCTAGACAGGGGGCCTAATCAGCCCCAGCATTTT
J gene: TRBJ1-2; V gene: TRBV4-2; D gene: TRBD1; clone size: once; CDR3 protein: CASSQGQGGAYYGYTF; CDR3 DNA: TGTGCCAGCAGCCAGGGACAGGGGGGGGCGTACTATGGCTACACCTTC
J gene: TRBJ2-3; V gene: TRBV15; D gene: TRBD2; clone size: NA; CDR3 protein: CATSRGTSGGPDTQYF; CDR3 DNA: TGTGCCACCAGCAGAGGGACTAGCGGGGGCCCAGATACGCAGTATTTT